A single T cell receptor (beta chain) is shown here with its context. Its antigen is unknown. These data are taken from a study of cytomegalovirus exposure and HLA in healthy donors (TCRdb year 2017). Some background on the complete study: An earlier analysis of more than 550 of the donors reported roughly 300 Gb of sequence data and about 120 million unique TCR beta sequences obtained from 150 million to 200 million T cells. About 320 gigabases of sequencing data and approximately 85 million unique TCR sequences were included in an early release covering 550 to 650 HLA-typed donors. Of the 350 to 450 genotyped donors, less than 85% were placed in the genetic ancestry cluster associated with self-reported Caucasian donors. The study aimed to test whether signatures of past pathogen exposure could be identified by cataloging public T cell receptors. The T cell repertoires of roughly 660 subjects were profiled by immunosequencing and related to cytomegalovirus serostatus. In addition to the first cohort of hundreds of subjects, a separate validation cohort of 120 different subjects was used. To predict cytomegalovirus infection status, the study combined high-throughput TCR immunosequencing, statistical association of individual TCRs with disease status, and machine learning. A later analysis re-examined previously published TCR beta repertoires from more than 650 donors and added high-resolution HLA genotyping to investigate patterns of TCR occurrence. In the later analysis, no new phenotypic data were used to find candidate immune exposures; instead, reliance was placed on TCR beta sequences and their occurrence across donors. An earlier analysis of 450 to 750 of the donors used high-throughput TCR beta sequencing to judge whether each TCR beta V gene segment behaved as functional or pseudogenic. Donor age, sex, ethnicity and CMV serostatus were compiled together with the repertoire data. A later genetic analysis took genome-wide SNP genotypes for about three fifths of the 666 donors and used that subset as a discovery cohort. Every repertoire in the discovery cohort had been generated on one and the same sequencing platform. HLA typing included class I and class II loci at four-digit resolution. Typing coverage varied by locus: roughly 620-640 donors for A, B, C, DRB1 and DQB1; roughly 500 for DQA1; 600 to 610 for DPA1; 450 to 480 for DPB1. Five DR-DQ haplotypes were handled as single units for association and clustering, since linkage in the cohort was strong. Across approximately 400 genotyped donors of the cohort, an average of roughly 200,000 unique TCR beta nucleotide sequences per donor were sequenced, and roughly 17% of those sequences were non-productive.

Library prep was done by the immunoSEQ multiplex PCR assay. For the multiplex PCR, a mixture combining 60 forward primers for TCR Vbeta segments and 13 reverse primers for TCR Jbeta segments was used. The CDR3 region of rearranged TCR beta genes was amplified from genomic DNA by a multiplex PCR assay. The Illumina HiSeq System was used to sequence the amplified TCR beta libraries as 87-base-pair reads. Processing in the source paper ran as follows. In a later analysis, roughly 80 million unique TCR beta chains were counted across the approximately 640 repertoires, and roughly 9.9 million of these chains were shared by at least two donors. Raw reads were error-corrected and collapsed into unique sequences by a nearest-neighbor algorithm in which closely related sequences were merged to remove PCR and sequencing errors. Alignment of CDR3 sequences to IMGT reference sequences was used to assign V, D and J gene segments. For a sequence to be retained, at least a six-nucleotide match to both a V gene segment and a J gene segment was required. A rearrangement counted as productive if the CDR3 had no stop codons and remained in frame with V and J, and every other rearrangement counted as non-productive. CDR3 was defined according to IMGT convention as the region running from the second conserved V-encoded cysteine to the conserved J-encoded phenylalanine. Sequences without an unambiguous match to a single V gene segment were excluded from the earlier analysis of a few hundred of the donors. An earlier analysis of approximately 590 of the donors classified V segments as functional when productive rearrangements were above 56.7% and as segregating when the standard deviation between donors was above 5%. To diagnose cytomegalovirus status from the catalog of TCR beta chain sequences, a statistical classification framework was built. A later analysis assigned V and J genes by comparing TCR nucleotide sequences with IMGT/GENE-DB human TR gene sequences. A later analysis assigned CDR3 sequences and most-parsimonious VDJ recombination scenarios with the TCRdist pipeline. A later analysis defined each TCR beta chain by its CDR3 amino acid sequence plus V-gene family, and excluded reads lacking a unique V-gene family. To address suspected cross-contamination and a sequencing artifact, a later analysis removed approximately 600 highly shared, low-generation-probability nucleotide sequences. In a later analysis, a clonal expansion index was calculated for each public chain from normalized within-repertoire ranks of inferred template counts. A later analysis computed generation probabilities with a VDJ recombination model fitted to out-of-frame rearrangements, and checked the results against IGoR. A later analysis scored TCR-TCR, TCR-HLA and TCR-CMV co-occurrence with hypergeometric tests, applying a repertoire-size bias correction to TCR pairs. In a later analysis, false discovery rates were estimated by permuting HLA or CMV assignments 20 times. In a later analysis, co-occurring TCRs were grouped using DBSCAN, and TCRdist sequence similarity was added for clustering within HLA-allele-positive subsets. For co-occurrence clustering, repertoires with fewer than 30,000 or more than 120,000 public chains were excluded, along with five repertoires with anomalous nucleotide sharing. Entries here come from immuneACCESS through TCRdb and include only in-frame sequences with V and J called. Some clones fail to appear in such tables; in the studies checked, an unresolved V gene covers under half of the shortfall, and the cause of the remainder is unknown. D and trimming were read from the DNA, whereas the V and J calls and clone size are those reported in that table. This sample's clone table shows around 160,000 clones. The top ten constitute 1.5% to 2% of the sample.

The full study reports these points: In a later analysis, TCR association rates were found to vary across HLA loci, with the most associated TCRs seen for DRB1 alleles and the fewest for HLA-C alleles. Linkage disequilibrium might explain the correlated functional status among segregating V segments, but an unknown experimental factor could not be ruled out. In an earlier analysis of fewer than 700 of the donors, most TCR beta V segments appeared in productive rearrangements about 90% or about 30% of the time, broadly matching IMGT annotations. A further reported finding was that TCR beta sequences accurately predicted the HLA-A and HLA-B alleles for most subjects in the first cohort. Most CMV-associated TCR beta chains appeared to be HLA-restricted in a later analysis, and the HLA associations seemed to be driven largely by CMV exposure. Immune exposure information for the cohort was limited to CMV serostatus. A later analysis reported that several top co-occurrence clusters appeared linked to parvovirus B19, influenza, CMV and Epstein-Barr virus. Roughly uniform sequencing depth across donors was assumed in presence/absence analyses, although this assumption may not hold. In both the original and validation cohorts, the classifier was reported to diagnose cytomegalovirus status with high specificity and sensitivity. Because counts were too low, seventeen rarely observed V segments, including chromosome 9 orphons, were left out of the earlier analysis of a few hundred of the donors. V-gene and J-gene trimming of TCR beta chains was associated with a missense DCLRE1C variant in a later genetic analysis, and the association was replicated in an independent cohort. A later analysis found that HLA-associated TCR beta chains were more clonally expanded and had lower generation probabilities than equally common non-associated chains. Some IMGT-functional V segments, including TRBV6-2 and TRBV6-3, could not be distinguished by the 87-base-pair reads and were therefore excluded. In vitro tests confirmed that a few of the cytomegalovirus-associated TCR beta chains recognize cytomegalovirus antigens. Because HLA typing was missing for some donors at each locus, association tests included only the typed subset. A later analysis associated about 18,000 TCR beta sequences with specific HLA alleles at a false discovery rate of 0.05. A cluster of highly shared sequence variants was judged likely to be a technical artifact of the sequencing pipeline. Strong co-occurrence of HLA alleles, especially DR and DQ, made assigning TCR associations to individual alleles difficult. According to the authors, the approach could potentially be generalized to other disease states and immunological phenotypes. A total of around 150 TCR beta chains were listed by the study as associated with cytomegalovirus. The cohort was sequenced for TCR beta chains only, and without alpha or paired-chain data the features that could be detected were limited. A later genetic analysis reported fewer N-insertions in productive TCRs among donors in an Asian-associated ancestry cluster than the roughly 690-donor mean. Most TCR sequences were observed very rarely across donors, whereas some public TCRs were present in many individuals.

In the germline V gene, CDR1 corresponds to KGHSH and CDR2 to LQKENI. The CDR3 holds 12 amino acids from the cysteine to the phenylalanine. Only CDR3 DNA remains: 36 bases, in frame from the first base. V gives up 3 bases and J gives up 7 bases, and the segment between their germline ends measures 9 bases. The cohort consisted of approximately 690 healthy bone marrow donors. Cohort members were all nominally healthy when sampled, although unrecorded immune exposures were likely present. The donor was CMV seronegative and was included in the group of over 300 seronegative cohort members. Every donor gave a peripheral blood sample, and the peripheral blood mononuclear cells from that sample were used for TCR beta sequencing. Genomic DNA was extracted from the blood cell samples with the Qiagen DNeasy Blood Extraction Kit.

The rearranged chain carries TRBV18 and TRBJ1-2; the D gene cannot be named for sure. This receptor was identified in a woman aged 50 to 60 in good health and CMV-seronegative. The sequencing input was PBMCs. The nucleotides read TGTGCCAGCTCACCCTCCGGGTCTGGCTACACCTTC. The resulting protein is CASSPSGSGYTF.